This entry features one T cell receptor beta chain sequence. The antigen is not known. The treatment was: oral pan-JAK inhibitor, 5-10 mg twice daily. With V trimmed by 2 bases and J by 7 bases, 7 bases remained unmatched. This CDR3 has 15 amino acids. Germline CDR1 reads MNHEY; CDR2 reads SVGAGI. The data derive from a study of CD8+ T cells in alopecia areata. Study-wide background: A regimen of oral tofacitinib, 5 to 10 mg twice daily, was given to treated patients. Study-wide results and limits: Persistence during tofacitinib was seen for many expanded lesional clones in scalp and blood. Normal skin's resident alphabeta T cells are sequenced alongside lesional scalp T cells. Scalp lesions, especially in alopecia totalis/universalis, had higher clonality than normal scalp.

Extracted from the samples, RNA was reverse transcribed into cDNA to serve as the sequencing template. The data were produced by immunoSEQ multiplex PCR, yet TCRdb's version contains in-frame clones alone and is incomplete. The sample lists 170,000 or so clones, about 60% occurring once. The sample in question was CD8+ T cells sorted from blood, obtained at week 24, from a patient treated with tofacitinib. This sequence was found in a human donor with alopecia areata. This chain connects TRBV6-5 to TRBJ1-2; 10 bases line up with TRBD1. The CDR3 coding sequence is TGTGCCAGCAGTTACAACTCGGGACAGGGGTTTGGCTACACCTTC. This translates into CASSYNSGQGFGYTF.